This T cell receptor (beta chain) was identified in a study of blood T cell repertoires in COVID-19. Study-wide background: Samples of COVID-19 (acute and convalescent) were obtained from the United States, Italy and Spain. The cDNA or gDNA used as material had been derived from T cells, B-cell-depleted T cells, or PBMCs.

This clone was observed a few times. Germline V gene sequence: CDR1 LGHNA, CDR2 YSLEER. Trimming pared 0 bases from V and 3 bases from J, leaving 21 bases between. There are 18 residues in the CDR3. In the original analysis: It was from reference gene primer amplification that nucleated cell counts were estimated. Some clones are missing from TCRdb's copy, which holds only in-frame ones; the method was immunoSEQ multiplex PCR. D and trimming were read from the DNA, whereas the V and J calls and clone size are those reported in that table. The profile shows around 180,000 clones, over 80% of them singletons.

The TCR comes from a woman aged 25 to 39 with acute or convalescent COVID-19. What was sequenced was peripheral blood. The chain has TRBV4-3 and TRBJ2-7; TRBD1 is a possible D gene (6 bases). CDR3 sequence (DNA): TGCGCCAGCAGCCAAGATCGAAGTAATATAGGGGGAAGCTACGAGCAGTACTTC. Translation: CASSQDRSNIGGSYEQYF.